These 19 T cell receptor beta chains originate from one sample sequenced in a study of siplizumab effects on memory and regulatory T cells. No antigen has been assigned to these receptors. It was at 37°C and for 6 to 7 days that the mixed lymphocyte reaction cells were cocultured. Some clones are missing from TCRdb's copy, which holds only in-frame ones; the method was immunoSEQ multiplex PCR. The data hold 10,000 to 15,000 clones, with around half observed a single time. Sequencing was carried out using CFSE-low (dividing) CD8+ T cells sorted from an allogeneic mixed lymphocyte reaction. The receptors derive from a human donor in good health; the cells came from an allogeneic mixed lymphocyte reaction. Some clones in this sample may be carry-over from other donors' samples.

In this sample, this clone turned up a few times. The chain couples TRBV4-1 to TRBJ2-7; TRBD1 is a possible D gene (6 bases). Per the germline V gene, CDR1 is MGHRA and CDR2 is YSYEKL. This CDR3 contains 14 residues. Between the trimmed V and J ends, which lost 3 bases and 2 bases, there was a span of 11 bases. The CDR3 here is CASSQSTGTYEQYF. CDR3 DNA sequence: TGCGCCAGCAGCCAGTCGACAGGTACCTACGAGCAGTACTTC.

The chain uses TRBV4-3 and TRBJ2-5; D uncertain. In germline, CDR1 is LGHNA, CDR2 YSLEER. V was clipped by 3 bases and J by 2 bases, with 10 bases between them. This CDR3 has 14 amino acids. The CDR3 here is CASSQVGPQETQYF. The DNA of the CDR3 is TGCGCCAGCAGCCAGGTCGGACCTCAAGAGACCCAGTACTTC.

This clone was counted only a few times. The rearrangement joins TRBV6-1 to TRBJ2-2, with 7 nucleotides matching TRBD1. Unmatched junction bases numbered 16, after V lost 0 bases and J lost 6 bases. This CDR3 has 19 amino acids. Germline-derived CDR1 and CDR2 are MNHNS and SASEGT. The chain's CDR3 is CASSEAGRRGGLVAGELFF. The DNA of the CDR3 is TGTGCCAGCAGTGAAGCAGGGCGTCGAGGGGGCCTTGTGGCCGGGGAGCTGTTTTTT.

This clone was detected a few times. The chain recombines TRBV7-3 with TRBJ2-1; 8 bases align to TRBD2. The CDR3 has 15 amino acids. Germline trimming cut 3 bases from V and 0 bases from J; bases unmatched to any gene: 1. CDR1 is SGHTA and CDR2 is FQGTGA in the germline V gene. The chain's CDR3 is CASSFSGSSYNEQFF. For the CDR3, the DNA is TGTGCCAGCAGCTTCAGCGGGAGCTCCTACAATGAGCAGTTCTTC.

The chain links TRBV6-6 to TRBJ2-7, with D unresolved. V was clipped by 4 bases and J by 2 bases, with 12 bases between them. The CDR3 runs 14 residues. Germline V gene lookup returns CDR1 MNHNY and CDR2 SVGAGI (reference sequence). The CDR3 sequence: CASSFGRGAYEQYF. CDR3 coding DNA: TGTGCCAGCAGTTTCGGACGTGGGGCCTACGAGCAGTACTTC.

This clone counts as medium-sized. The J gene is TRBJ2-7, the V gene TRBV27; 7 positions agree with TRBD1. V lost 1 base to trimming and J lost 2 bases; unmatched junction nucleotides: 5. The length of the CDR3 is 15 residues. Germline V lookup: CDR1 MNHEY, CDR2 SMNVEV (reference sequence). For the CDR3, the DNA is TGTGCCAGCAGTTTATACGACAGGGCCCCCTACGAGCAGTACTTC. This gives the protein CASSLYDRAPYEQYF.

The J gene is TRBJ2-2, the V gene TRBV10-1; D ambiguous. The V and J ends lost 2 bases and 5 bases respectively, with 9 bases between them. Germline V gene data show CDR1 as WNHNN and CDR2 as SYGVQD (reference sequence). The CDR3 spans 14 residues. DNA of the CDR3: TGCGCCAGCAGTGAGGGACGTTTGACCGGGGAGCTGTTTTTT. Translating gives CASSEGRLTGELFF.

The sample holds one count of this clone. The V and J genes are TRBV29-1 and TRBJ2-1; tentatively, D is TRBD2 (7 bases). Germline loops: CDR1 SQVTM, CDR2 ANQGSEA. V was shortened by 7 bases and J by 4 bases, with 14 bases between the two germline ends. CDR3 length: 13 amino acids. The CDR3 coding sequence is TGCAGCGCCGTTGGGGGGGCTTACAATGAGCAGTTCTTC. Encoded protein: CSAVGGAYNEQFF.

This clone has a single count. J is TRBJ1-1 and V is TRBV2; 11 positions agree with TRBD1. Germline values: CDR1 SNHLY, CDR2 FYNNEI. The CDR3 is 14 residues long. After removal of 6 bases from V and 4 bases from J, the junction contained 4 bases not matched to a gene. The CDR3 nucleotides read TGTGCCAGCAGGGGGACAGGGGGGATCACTGAAGCTTTCTTT. Its protein product is CASRGTGGITEAFF. Based on the CDR3 plus reference TRBV2 and TRBJ1-1, the full variable domain is EPEVTQTPSHQVTQMGQEVILRCVPISNHLYFYWYRQILGQKVEFLVSFYNNEISEKSEIFDDQFSVERPDGSNFTLKIRSTKLEDSAMYFCASRGTGGITEAFFGQGTRLTVV.

The chain has TRBV27 and TRBJ1-2, with a possible D match to TRBD1 (6 bases). Trimming pared 2 bases from V and 7 bases from J, leaving 11 bases between. Looked up from germline, CDR1 is MNHEY and CDR2 is SMNVEV (reference sequence). The CDR3 sequence is 13 residues long. The CDR3 sequence: CASSLLGGFGYTF. In DNA, the CDR3 is TGTGCCAGCAGTTTACTTGGGGGCTTTGGCTACACCTTC.

The chain links TRBV6-5 to TRBJ2-7, with a tentative D call TRBD2 (6 bases). Per the germline V gene, CDR1 is MNHEY and CDR2 is SVGAGI. The germline V and J ends were trimmed by 4 bases and 6 bases, with 7 bases remaining between them. The CDR3 loop spans 11 amino acids. CDR3 in amino acids: CASSSGVEQYF. CDR3 coding DNA: TGTGCCAGCAGTTCGGGGGTCGAGCAGTACTTC.

The chain employs TRBV6-1 and TRBJ1-1; D not resolved. Germline loops: CDR1 MNHNS, CDR2 SASEGT. CDR3 length equals 18 residues. V was shortened by 2 bases and J by 3 bases, with 22 bases between the two germline ends. The CDR3 coding sequence is TGTGCCAGCAGTGAAAGTTGGCAGGCGGCTCCCGGGTACACTGAAGCTTTCTTT. Encoded protein: CASSESWQAAPGYTEAFF.

The chain links TRBV5-1 to TRBJ2-4; 9 bases are shared with TRBD2. V trimming: 0 bases; J trimming: 3 bases; junction bases outside the gene matches: 10. Per the germline V gene, CDR1 is SGHRS and CDR2 is YFSETQ. The CDR3 covers 18 residues. As DNA, the CDR3 is TGCGCCAGCAGCTTGGCCTCAGGTAGCGGGGGTTTCAAAAACATTCAGTACTTC. Translated: CASSLASGSGGFKNIQYF.

The chain has TRBV11-2 and TRBJ2-7; D remains ambiguous. The CDR3 spans 14 residues. Germline values: CDR1 SGHAT, CDR2 FQNNGV. With 5 bases removed from V and 3 bases from J, the gap between germline ends came to 14 bases. The CDR3: CASSDDPGYYEQYF. In DNA, the CDR3 is TGTGCCAGCAGCGACGATCCTGGATACTACGAGCAGTACTTC.

This chain links TRBV6-1 with TRBJ2-7; 9 positions match TRBD2. The CDR3 length is 15 residues. V shed 2 bases and J 7 bases; nucleotides not matched to a gene: 9. Germline CDR1 is MNHNS and CDR2 is SASEGT. CDR3 in DNA: TGTGCCAGCAGTGAAACGTCTAGCGGGGCCTGGGAGCAGTACTTC. The encoded protein is CASSETSSGAWEQYF.

The J gene is TRBJ2-7, the V gene TRBV5-1; D may be TRBD1 (5 bases). V was pared by 2 bases and J by 0 bases, with 12 bases between. The CDR3 length is 15 residues. Germline lookup yields CDR1 SGHRS and CDR2 YFSETQ. The CDR3 is CASSLSGFPSYEQYF. CDR3 bases: TGCGCCAGCAGCTTATCAGGGTTTCCCTCCTACGAGCAGTACTTC.

This rearrangement joins TRBV7-6 to TRBJ2-7; a possible D gene is TRBD2 (6 bases). This CDR3 region has 14 residues. V was pared by 5 bases and J by 1 base, with 12 bases between. Germline assignment: CDR1 SGHVS and CDR2 FNYEAQ. CDR3 sequence reads: CASSTAGTSYEQYF. The DNA for the CDR3 is TGTGCCAGCAGCACGGCGGGGACGTCCTACGAGCAGTACTTC.

V and J are TRBV6-6 and TRBJ1-1; no reliable D call. The CDR3 has 14 amino acids. Germline V CDR1 and CDR2: MNHNY, SVGAGI (reference sequence). The V and J ends lost 5 bases and 2 bases respectively, with 12 bases between them. CDR3: CASSLTTANTEAFF. The CDR3 bases are TGTGCCAGCAGTCTAACGACGGCTAACACTGAAGCTTTCTTT.

V gene TRBV27 combines with J gene TRBJ2-1; weak D call: TRBD1 (5 bases). Trimming shortened V by 6 bases and J by 4 bases, and 10 bases separated the two germline ends. In germline, CDR1 is MNHEY, CDR2 SMNVEV (reference sequence). This CDR3 region has 13 residues. DNA of the CDR3: TGTGCCAGCAGACATACAGGTTACAATGAGCAGTTCTTC. Protein: CASRHTGYNEQFF.